Below are 25 T cell receptor beta chains sequenced from a single sample in a study of CD8 T cells in Susac syndrome. cDNA came from roughly 0.5 to 1 ug RNA primed by random hexamers. TCRdb fed the immunoSEQ multiplex PCR reads into MiXCR, producing one record per CDR3 protein. The sample has about 130,000 distinct CDR3 sequences, more than 90% seen once. Sequencing input: CD4+ T cells from PBMCs. The receptors were sampled from a human donor in good health.

The chain uses TRBV18 and TRBJ2-2; no clear D. V was trimmed by 3 bases and J by 1 base, leaving 18 bases between them. Germline CDR1 is KGHSH and CDR2 is LQKENI. The CDR3 runs to 18 residues. CDR3 bases: TGTGCCAGCTCACCTCCGGCCGGTCACGCTCAGAACACCGGGGAGCTGTTTTTT. Amino acid sequence: CASSPPAGHAQNTGELFF.

The gene calls are TRBV29-1 and TRBJ2-7, with 8 bases that match TRBD2. The V and J ends lost 5 bases and 1 base, in that order; junction bases with no gene match: 10. This CDR3 contains 15 residues. CDR1 and CDR2 from the germline V gene are SQVTM and ANQGSEA. The CDR3 region is CSVRHQGLDSYEQYF. The DNA of the CDR3 is TGCAGCGTTCGTCATCAGGGACTAGATTCCTACGAGCAGTACTTC.

The V call is TRBV30, the J call TRBJ1-1; 7 bases fit TRBD1. Germline V gene data show CDR1 as GTSNPN and CDR2 as SVGIG (reference sequence). Germline trimming cut 4 bases from V and 5 bases from J; bases unmatched to any gene: 7. The CDR3 loop spans 13 amino acids. The CDR3 sequence: CAWTGGVWTEAFF. Written as DNA, the CDR3 is TGTGCCTGGACAGGGGGAGTCTGGACTGAAGCTTTCTTT.

The rearrangement joins TRBV12-3 or TRBV12-4 to TRBJ1-2; weak D call: TRBD1 (6 bases). The germline V and J ends were trimmed by 3 bases and 8 bases, with 16 bases remaining between them. The CDR3 runs 14 residues. In DNA form, the CDR3 reads TGTGCCAGCAGTTTCGGTAGACAGGTCAGCGGCTACACCTTC. This codes for CASSFGRQVSGYTF.

The chain is built from TRBV12-3 or TRBV12-4 and TRBJ1-3; D unclear. This CDR3 comprises 15 residues. With 3 bases removed from V and 0 bases from J, the gap between germline ends came to 9 bases. CDR3 loop: CASSFAENSGNTIYF. For the CDR3, the DNA is TGTGCCAGCAGTTTTGCAGAAAACTCTGGAAACACCATATATTTT.

The chain recombines TRBV18 with TRBJ1-5, with D possibly matching TRBD1 (6 bases). Germline V lookup: CDR1 KGHSH, CDR2 LQKENI. Trimming pared 4 bases from V and 4 bases from J, leaving 14 bases between. The CDR3 is 15 residues long. CDR3 nucleotide sequence: TGTGCCAGCTCACTCCGGCAGGGGAGGAATCAGCCCCAGCATTTT. Translation: CASSLRQGRNQPQHF.

This clonotype was seen only once. The chain carries TRBV20-1 and TRBJ2-5; 7 bases are shared with TRBD2. Germline loops: CDR1 DFQATT, CDR2 SNEGSKA (reference sequence). The V and J ends lost 4 bases and 5 bases, in that order; junction bases with no gene match: 13. The CDR3 spans 15 residues. CDR3 bases: TGCAGTGCTATCCCCGGGACTATCACGGAGGAGACCCAGTACTTC. Its protein is CSAIPGTITEETQYF.

The rearrangement uses TRBV29-1 and TRBJ2-1, with no clear D. The V end lost 7 bases, the J end lost 7 bases, and 17 bases lay between the germline ends. Germline CDR1 is SQVTM and CDR2 is ANQGSEA. The CDR3 runs 13 residues. The CDR3 loop is CSAFLTVRNEQFF. DNA for the CDR3: TGCAGCGCCTTCCTCACAGTGAGGAATGAGCAGTTCTTC.

This chain connects TRBV20-1 to TRBJ2-5, with 10 bases fitting TRBD1. In germline, CDR1 is DFQATT, CDR2 SNEGSKA (reference sequence). This CDR3 is built from 11 residues. Trimming took 5 bases from V and 13 from J; bases not matched to a gene: 7. For the CDR3, the DNA is TGCAGTGCTGCCCTTCGGGACAGGGGGTACTTC. Its translation: CSAALRDRGYF.

This clonotype occurred once. The chain joins TRBV3-1 to TRBJ2-7; 8 bases map to TRBD2. This CDR3 is built from 16 residues. CDR1 is LGHDT and CDR2 is YNNKEL in the germline V gene (reference sequence). Trimming removed 4 bases from V and 4 bases from J; junction bases left unmatched: 12. The CDR3 nucleotides read TGTGCCAGCAGCCCTTGGGTTGCGGGGGGCTTTTACGAGCAGTACTTC. This translates into CASSPWVAGGFYEQYF.

The chain combines TRBV2 with TRBJ2-1, with D possibly matching TRBD1 (6 bases). Germline values: CDR1 SNHLY, CDR2 FYNNEI. V lost 5 bases, J lost 5 bases, and 13 bases lay in between. There are 14 residues in the CDR3. The CDR3 sequence is CASSQQTGNNEQFF. The CDR3 region has the DNA TGTGCCAGCAGTCAACAGACAGGTAACAATGAGCAGTTCTTC.

This chain uses TRBV3-1 with TRBJ2-7; no definite D call. The CDR3 is 14 amino acids. The V gene's germline CDR1 is LGHDT and CDR2 YNNKEL (reference sequence). V lost 1 base, J lost 4 bases, and 11 bases lay in between. CDR3 coding DNA: TGTGCCAGCAGCCAAGGTGGCAAGACTTACGAGCAGTACTTC. Translated, it gives CASSQGGKTYEQYF.

This clonotype was picked up one time. The rearrangement links TRBV5-1 to TRBJ1-1; 7 bases are shared with TRBD1. Germline-derived CDR1 and CDR2 are SGHRS and YFSETQ. With 2 bases clipped from V and 4 bases from J, the junction kept 8 bases outside the gene matches. The CDR3 runs 15 residues. CDR3 amino acids: CASSLDTGVATEAFF. For the CDR3, the DNA is TGCGCCAGCAGCTTAGATACAGGGGTAGCCACTGAAGCTTTCTTT.

The chain joins TRBV10-3 to TRBJ2-5; D perhaps matches TRBD2 (6 bases). Per germline, CDR1 ENHRY and CDR2 SYGVKD. The V end lost 8 bases, the J end lost 2 bases, and 12 bases lay between the germline ends. The CDR3 covers 13 residues. CDR3 nucleotide sequence: TGTGCCATCTCAGGACGGGAGCAAGAGACCCAGTACTTC. Protein product: CAISGREQETQYF.

The chain links TRBV29-1 to TRBJ2-7, with D unresolved. Trimming shortened V by 2 bases and J by 2 bases, and 7 bases separated the two germline ends. Germline CDR1 SQVTM, CDR2 ANQGSEA. This CDR3 has 12 residues. The CDR3 DNA sequence: TGCAGCGTTGAAATGGTCCCCTACGAGCAGTACTTC. Protein sequence: CSVEMVPYEQYF.

V gene TRBV5-6 combines with J gene TRBJ2-2; TRBD2 aligns across 8 bases. J gave up 4 bases and V 4 bases, and 9 bases lay outside the gene matches. The CDR3 runs to 16 residues. The germline V gene has CDR1 SGHDT and CDR2 YYEEEE. The DNA of the CDR3 is TGTGCCAGCAGCCCGAAGGGACTAGGAGGCACCGGGGAGCTGTTTTTT. Protein: CASSPKGLGGTGELFF.

This clonotype was counted between two and nine times. The chain employs TRBV3-1 and TRBJ2-7; D is uncertain. V lost 3 bases to trimming and J lost 0 bases, with 3 bases between them. The CDR3 length is 12 residues. Germline lookup yields CDR1 LGHDT and CDR2 YNNKEL (reference sequence). CDR3 sequence (DNA): TGTGCCAGCAGCCAGGTCTCCTACGAGCAGTACTTC. Translating it yields CASSQVSYEQYF.

J is TRBJ2-7 and V is TRBV3-1; D is unresolved. Trimming took off 0 bases at V and 3 bases at J, with 21 bases between the two ends. CDR3 length: 18 amino acids. CDR1 and CDR2 from the germline V gene are LGHDT and YNNKEL (reference sequence). CDR3 nucleotide sequence: TGTGCCAGCAGCCAAGATCTCACTGGGCACCAGTCTTTCTACGAGCAGTACTTC. It encodes CASSQDLTGHQSFYEQYF.

The chain carries TRBV30 and TRBJ2-7, with TRBD2 as a possible D gene (6 bases). This CDR3 spans 15 amino acids. CDR1 is GTSNPN and CDR2 is SVGIG in the germline V gene (reference sequence). Trimming pared 1 base from V and 7 bases from J, leaving 20 bases between. CDR3 coding DNA: TGTGCCTGGAGTGCCCCGGGACTGAGGTATTCGGAGCAGTACTTC. Its translation: CAWSAPGLRYSEQYF.

The chain couples TRBV3-1 to TRBJ2-3; D is unresolved. The CDR3 is 13 residues long. CDR1 is LGHDT, CDR2 YNNKEL, per germline (reference sequence). Between the trimmed V and J ends, which lost 1 base and 9 bases, there was a span of 11 bases. DNA of the CDR3: TGTGCCAGCAGCCAAGGAGTGGTGAGAACGCAGTATTTT. This codes for CASSQGVVRTQYF.

This chain uses TRBV5-1 with TRBJ2-7, with 9 bases identical to TRBD1. The CDR3 covers 14 residues. Germline-derived CDR1 and CDR2 are SGHRS and YFSETQ. With V trimmed by 2 bases and J by 7 bases, 7 bases remained unmatched. In DNA form, the CDR3 reads TGCGCCAGCAGCTTCCCGGGACAGGGTCGAGAGCAGTACTTC. This translates into CASSFPGQGREQYF.

The chain joins TRBV28 to TRBJ2-7; D is perhaps TRBD2 (6 bases). Trimming took off 5 bases at V and 12 bases at J, with 17 bases between the two ends. Germline-derived CDR1 and CDR2 are MDHEN and SYDVKM. The CDR3 covers 12 residues. CDR3 nucleotide sequence: TGTGCCAGCAGTGCCGGGACTCTCCAGAGGTACTTC. Its translation: CASSAGTLQRYF.

The chain links TRBV5-6 to TRBJ2-1, with 11 bases aligning to TRBD2. Germline V CDR1 and CDR2: SGHDT, YYEEEE. The V and J ends lost 2 bases and 7 bases, in that order; junction bases with no gene match: 5. The CDR3 spans 15 residues. DNA of the CDR3: TGTGCCAGCAGCTTTAAAACTAGCGGGAGTAATGAGCAGTTCTTC. Translating it yields CASSFKTSGSNEQFF. Filled out from reference TRBV5-6 and TRBJ2-1, the complete variable domain reads DAGVTQSPTHLIKTRGQQVTLRCSPKSGHDTVSWYQQALGQGPQFIFQYYEEEERQRGNFPDRFSGHQFPNYSSELNVNALLLGDSALYLCASSFKTSGSNEQFFGPGTRLTVL.

This sequence joins TRBV29-1 and TRBJ2-3; 7 bases map to TRBD2. The CDR3 covers 14 residues. The germline CDR1 and CDR2 sequences are SQVTM and ANQGSEA. The V and J ends lost 6 bases and 4 bases, in that order; junction bases with no gene match: 10. CDR3 loop: CSVDLTSRADTQYF. CDR3 nucleotide sequence: TGCAGCGTGGACCTGACTAGCCGCGCAGATACGCAGTATTTT.

The V gene is TRBV5-1, the J gene TRBJ2-1; D may be TRBD1 (6 bases). Trimming took off 0 bases at V and 2 bases at J, with 12 bases between the two ends. From germline, CDR1 is SGHRS and CDR2 YFSETQ. The CDR3 is made up of 16 amino acids. The CDR3 spells CASSLGGQNTYNEQFF. CDR3 nucleotide sequence: TGCGCCAGCAGCTTGGGTGGACAGAACACCTACAATGAGCAGTTCTTC.